This TCR beta chain was captured by sequencing in a study of Tregs in tolerant kidney transplant recipients. Notes on this clone: What it recognizes is unknown.

Produced via immunoSEQ multiplex PCR; TCRdb's table is partial and in-frame only. The sample carries 110,000 or so clones, about 90% recorded once. Findings and caveats of the study: Biological reproducibility was not directly addressed, but technical replication error appeared minimal.

Germline CDR1 is SNHLY and CDR2 is FYNNEI. V lost 6 bases to trimming and J lost 1 base, with 10 bases between them. CDR3 size: 14 residues. The receptor's source is a human donor in good health. The chain carries TRBV2 and TRBJ1-5; weak D call: TRBD1 (5 bases). Material: CD4+ T cells from blood. The CDR3 loop is CASSSGLSNQPQHF. CDR3 nucleotides: TGTGCCAGCAGCTCAGGGTTGAGCAATCAGCCCCAGCATTTT.